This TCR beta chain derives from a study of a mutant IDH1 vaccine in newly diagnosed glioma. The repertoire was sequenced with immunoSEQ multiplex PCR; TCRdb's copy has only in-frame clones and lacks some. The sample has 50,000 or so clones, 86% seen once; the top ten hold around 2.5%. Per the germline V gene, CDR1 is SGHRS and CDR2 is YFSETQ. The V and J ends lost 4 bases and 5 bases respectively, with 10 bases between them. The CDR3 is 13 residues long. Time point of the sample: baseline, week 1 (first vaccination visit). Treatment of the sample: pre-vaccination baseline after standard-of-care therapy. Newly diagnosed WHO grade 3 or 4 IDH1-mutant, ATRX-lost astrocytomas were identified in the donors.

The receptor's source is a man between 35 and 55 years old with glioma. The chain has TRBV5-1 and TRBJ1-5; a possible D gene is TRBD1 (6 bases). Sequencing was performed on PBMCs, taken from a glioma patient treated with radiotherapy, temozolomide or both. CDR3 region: CASSPEGDQPQHF. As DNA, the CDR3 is TGCGCCAGCAGCCCCGAGGGGGATCAGCCCCAGCATTTT. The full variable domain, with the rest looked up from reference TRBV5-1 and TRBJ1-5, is KAGVTQTPRYLIKTRGQQVTLSCSPISGHRSVSWYQQTPGQGLQFLFEYFSETQRNKGNFPGRFSGRQFSNSRSEMNVSTLELGDSALYLCASSPEGDQPQHFGDGTRLSIL.